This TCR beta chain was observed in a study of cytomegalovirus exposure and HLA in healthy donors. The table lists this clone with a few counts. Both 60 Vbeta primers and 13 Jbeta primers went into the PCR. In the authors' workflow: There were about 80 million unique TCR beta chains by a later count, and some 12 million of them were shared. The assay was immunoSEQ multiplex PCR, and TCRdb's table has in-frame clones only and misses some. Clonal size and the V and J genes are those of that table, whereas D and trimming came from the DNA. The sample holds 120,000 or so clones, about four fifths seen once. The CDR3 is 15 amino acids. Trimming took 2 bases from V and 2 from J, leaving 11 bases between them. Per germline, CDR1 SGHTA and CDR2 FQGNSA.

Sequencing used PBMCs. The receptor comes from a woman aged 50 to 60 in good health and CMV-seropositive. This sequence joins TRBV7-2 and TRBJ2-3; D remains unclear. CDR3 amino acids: CASSLIPGNTDTQYF. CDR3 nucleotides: TGTGCCAGCAGCTTAATCCCGGGTAACACAGATACGCAGTATTTT.